This T cell receptor beta chain originates from a study of blood T cells in healthy people across ages. The use of a sample-barcoded 5' primer and a J-beta primer mix characterized a second PCR of about 7 to 12 cycles. TCRdb itself ran the 5' RACE reads through MiXCR, one entry per CDR3 protein. The table includes more than 650,000 distinct CDR3 sequences, 20% to 25% detected once. This sequence was found in a man aged 65 to 79 in good health. Sequences were obtained from blood.

The CDR3 sequence is CASSLVTELFF. In DNA form, the CDR3 reads TGTGCCAGCAGCTTAGTCACGGAGCTGTTTTTT. This chain joins TRBV7-2 and TRBJ2-2; D is ambiguous. The CDR3 is 11 amino acids. Trimming took off 1 base at V and 10 bases at J, with 4 bases between the two ends. Looked up from germline, CDR1 is SGHTA and CDR2 is FQGNSA.